This TCR beta chain was sequenced for a study of shared clonotypes between healthy human individuals. Study-level results: Collection of samples was limited to blood; tissue repertoires likely differ.

Of note for this clone: Antigen: not known.

V lost 8 bases and J 5 bases, leaving 13 bases between the germline ends. The germline V gene has CDR1 MNHNS and CDR2 SASEGT. The length of the CDR3 is 14 residues. Donors were healthy HIV-negative adults without recent acute infections or vaccinations. The CD4+ fraction was divided into a CD45RA+ naive subset and a CD45RA-negative memory subset. A deep-level run was used for the assay. Libraries were prepared by immunoSEQ multiplex PCR; TCRdb keeps only in-frame clonotypes and omits some of them. Of roughly 2 million clones listed, 90% to 95% were seen once; the top ten hold 0.1% to 0.15%. The sequenced material came from naive CD4+ T cells sorted from blood. Regarding subset: CD45RA+ positively selected. The chain links TRBV6-1 to TRBJ1-6; D perhaps matches TRBD1 (5 bases). This clonotype was obtained from a man younger than 35 in good health. The CDR3 DNA is TGTGCCAGCCATTCGGACACGAATAATTCACCCCTCCACTTT. Translating it yields CASHSDTNNSPLHF.